The clone carrying this TCR beta chain has a count of ten or more. Antigen specificity is unknown. The sequence runs out 3 residues before the end of the CDR3; the remainder is reconstructed from the germline J gene. Both groups were predominantly of Caucasian heritage. Assay used: immunoSEQ multiplex PCR; TCRdb lists only in-frame clones, some missing. The sample lists tens of thousands of clones, none appearing once, the ten largest making up approximately 7%. This specimen belongs to a study of T cell clonality in common variable immunodeficiency. Broader study findings: TCRbeta clonality was increased in CVID versus healthy controls. Common variable immunodeficiency TCR beta sequences reportedly had fewer deletions and N-nucleotide insertions.

Germline CDR1 and CDR2: DFQATT and SNEGSKA (reference sequence). V lost 6 bases to trimming and J lost 7 bases; unmatched junction nucleotides: 13. This CDR3 is built from 14 residues. The sequenced material came from peripheral blood mononuclear cells. The V gene is TRBV20-1, the J gene TRBJ1-2; 8 bases are shared with TRBD1. The receptor was isolated from a human donor with common variable immunodeficiency. CDR3 loop: CSAIPGQVTSGYTF. The covered CDR3 bases are TGCAGTGCGATACCGGGACAGGTGACCTCTGGC.